Below are 14 T cell receptor beta chains sequenced from a single sample in a study of T cell responses to AZD1222 COVID-19 vaccine. The table came from immunoSEQ multiplex PCR; TCRdb's copy has only in-frame clones and leaves some out. The sample holds approximately 150,000 clones, 80% to 95% seen once. Material: peripheral blood, obtained 28 days after the second AZD1222 dose. The source of these receptors is an adult who received the AZD1222 COVID-19 vaccine.

The chain links TRBV6-5 to TRBJ1-5; possible D gene TRBD1, 6 bases. Germline V gene sequence: CDR1 MNHEY, CDR2 SVGAGI. Trimming shortened V by 6 bases and J by 6 bases, and 12 bases separated the two germline ends. The CDR3 runs 13 residues. CDR3 nucleotide sequence: TGTGCCAGCAGCCAGGGGAGTACTCAGCCCCAGCATTTT. Translation gives CASSQGSTQPQHF.

The chain couples TRBV2 to TRBJ1-2; maybe TRBD1 (5 bases). The CDR3 totals 15 residues. V dropped 7 bases and J dropped 5 bases, with 20 bases sitting between them. Germline CDR1 SNHLY, CDR2 FYNNEI. CDR3 coding DNA: TGTGCCAGCATTCCCCAGGGCAGGGAGAAGTATGGCTACACCTTC. Amino acids: CASIPQGREKYGYTF. The variable domain in full, completed from reference TRBV2 and TRBJ1-2, reads EPEVTQTPSHQVTQMGQEVILRCVPISNHLYFYWYRQILGQKVEFLVSFYNNEISEKSEIFDDQFSVERPDGSNFTLKIRSTKLEDSAMYFCASIPQGREKYGYTFGSGTRLTVV.

CDR3 region: CASSLSLWDSYEQYF. The CDR3 DNA is TGTGCCAGCAGCTTAAGTTTGTGGGACTCCTACGAGCAGTACTTC. This chain connects TRBV11-2 to TRBJ2-7; D remains ambiguous. The V end lost 2 bases, the J end lost 0 bases, and 11 bases lay between the germline ends. The CDR3 length is 15 residues. Germline V gives CDR1 SGHAT, CDR2 FQNNGV.

A few counts support this clone. V gene TRBV2 combines with J gene TRBJ1-1, with 8 bases fitting TRBD1. Trimming removed 4 bases from V and 1 base from J; junction bases left unmatched: 5. The CDR3 sequence is 15 residues long. The V gene's germline CDR1 is SNHLY and CDR2 FYNNEI. CDR3 sequence: CASSGTGGSNTEAFF. CDR3 nucleotides: TGTGCCAGCAGTGGTACAGGGGGGTCGAACACTGAAGCTTTCTTT.

The chain combines TRBV5-1 with TRBJ1-1; D possibly corresponds to TRBD1 (5 bases). The germline V gene encodes CDR1 SGHRS and CDR2 YFSETQ. Trimming stripped 2 bases from V and 5 bases from J, with 16 bases between. The CDR3 contains 15 residues. The CDR3 is CASSFAGSQRTEAFF. DNA for the CDR3: TGCGCCAGCAGCTTTGCAGGGTCTCAGCGTACTGAAGCTTTCTTT.

The chain is built from TRBV6-1 and TRBJ1-4; D not resolved. CDR1 is MNHNS, CDR2 SASEGT, per germline. Trimming removed 3 bases from V and 0 bases from J, with 8 bases in between. The CDR3 contains 15 residues. The CDR3 DNA follows: TGTGCCAGCAGTGAGCAGTGGGCAACTAATGAAAAACTGTTTTTT. This sequence encodes CASSEQWATNEKLFF.

This clone has only one observation. The rearrangement links TRBV4-2 to TRBJ2-2, with TRBD2 matching 10 bases. V lost 4 bases, J lost 5 bases, and 13 bases stayed unmatched. The CDR3 has 18 residues. Per the germline V gene, CDR1 is LGHNA and CDR2 is YNFKEQ. CDR3 nucleotide sequence: TGTGCCAGCAGCCTCGGCAGCGGGGGGGCTTATGGAACCGGGGAGCTGTTTTTT. Residues: CASSLGSGGAYGTGELFF.

V and J are TRBV9 and TRBJ2-7; 10 bases map to TRBD2. The CDR3 sequence is 15 residues long. V lost 0 bases to trimming and J lost 5 bases; unmatched junction nucleotides: 5. Germline loops: CDR1 SGDLS, CDR2 YYNGEE. This chain's CDR3 is CASSVVPSGRDEQYF. CDR3 nucleotide sequence: TGTGCCAGCAGCGTAGTTCCGAGCGGGAGGGACGAGCAGTACTTC.

V gene TRBV7-8 combines with J gene TRBJ2-7, with D perhaps assigned TRBD1 or TRBD2 (6 bases each). The CDR3 contains 13 residues. Germline CDR1 reads SGHVS; CDR2 reads FQNEAQ. V was clipped by 5 bases and J by 7 bases, with 15 bases between them. The CDR3 is CASSQTGAGEQYF. The CDR3 bases are TGTGCCAGCAGCCAAACGGGGGCTGGAGAGCAGTACTTC.

The chain recombines TRBV6-2 or TRBV6-3 with TRBJ2-5; 8 bases match TRBD2. The CDR3 has 16 residues. V gave up 5 bases and J gave up 2 bases; unmatched junction bases: 10. From germline, CDR1 is MNHEY and CDR2 SVGEGT. As DNA, the CDR3 is TGTGCCAGCAGTAACCCAATAGCGGGGCGGCAAGAGACCCAGTACTTC. It specifies CASSNPIAGRQETQYF.

The chain joins TRBV9 to TRBJ2-3; TRBD2 matches 10 bases. CDR1 is SGDLS and CDR2 is YYNGEE in the germline V gene. The CDR3 loop spans 16 amino acids. V gave up 5 bases and J gave up 0 bases; unmatched junction bases: 6. For the CDR3, the DNA is TGTGCCAGCAGTCTTTCTAGCGGGGGTAGCACAGATACGCAGTATTTT. It is translated as CASSLSSGGSTDTQYF.

V usage is TRBV11-2 and J usage is TRBJ2-7; D not certain. The V gene's germline CDR1 is SGHAT and CDR2 FQNNGV. Between the trimmed V and J ends, which lost 1 base and 3 bases, there was a span of 10 bases. The CDR3 runs 14 residues. CDR3 loop: CASSLGSNHYEQYF. The CDR3 DNA is TGTGCCAGCAGCTTAGGGAGTAACCACTACGAGCAGTACTTC.

The V call is TRBV28, the J call TRBJ1-2, with D possibly TRBD1 on 6 matching bases. The V end was cut by 8 bases, the J end by 6 bases, with 22 bases between. This CDR3 spans 15 amino acids. Germline values: CDR1 MDHEN, CDR2 SYDVKM. The CDR3 DNA is TGTGCCAGCGGAGGCCGATGGCAGGGGAGACATGGCTACACCTTC. It specifies CASGGRWQGRHGYTF.

This clone appeared once. The chain couples TRBV7-3 to TRBJ2-4; 12 bases are a match to TRBD1. The CDR3 runs to 15 residues. Looked up from germline, CDR1 is SGHTA and CDR2 is FQGTGA. The ends lost 5 bases at V and 7 bases at J; junction bases unmatched: 6. The CDR3 bases are TGTGCCAGCAGCCCGGGACAGGGGGCGGGGAACATTCAGTACTTC. Protein: CASSPGQGAGNIQYF.